The following is a T cell receptor (beta chain) sequence with its context. The sample originates from a study of blood T cell repertoires in COVID-19. Across the study: COVID-19 samples collected from the United States, Italy and Spain covered acute and convalescent phases. The analysed material was cDNA or gDNA that came from T cells, B-cell-depleted T cells, or PBMCs.

In the study's own analysis: By means of reference gene primer amplification, nucleated cell counts were estimated. The assay was immunoSEQ multiplex PCR, and TCRdb's table has in-frame clones only and misses some. D and trimming come from the DNA, and the V and J calls and clone size come from that table. The sample comprises some 150,000 clones, 84% of which are singletons, and roughly 4.9% rests with the top ten. Germline V gene data show CDR1 as SNHLY and CDR2 as FYNNEI. This CDR3 has 13 amino acids. Trimming pared 3 bases from V and 9 bases from J, leaving 12 bases between. The sequencing sample was made of peripheral blood. The clonotype comes from a human donor in a cohort sampled during active COVID-19. The chain links TRBV2 to TRBJ1-5; possible D gene TRBD1, 5 bases. The CDR3 DNA reads as TGTGCCAGCAGTGATCGGGGGAAGGGGCCCCAGCATTTT. Protein sequence: CASSDRGKGPQHF.